Listed here are 10 T cell receptor beta chains from one sample, sequenced in a study of T cells after yellow fever vaccination. TCRdb re-analysed the 5' RACE reads in MiXCR, keeping a single row per CDR3 protein. The sample lists approximately 110,000 distinct CDR3 sequences, roughly 6.7% occurring once. The sequences come from CD4+ T cells sorted from PBMCs, collected about 10 days after the first yellow fever vaccination. The source of these receptors is a man younger than 30 who received the YFV17D yellow fever vaccine.

This clonotype was counted only a few times. This sequence joins TRBV5-4 and TRBJ2-5, with D perhaps matching TRBD2 (6 bases). Trimming left V 3 bases short and J 5 bases short, with 14 bases between. Germline CDR1 SGHNT, CDR2 YYREEE (reference sequence). The CDR3 contains 14 residues. This CDR3 reads CASSWGGGSETQYF. CDR3 in DNA: TGTGCCAGCAGCTGGGGTGGGGGGTCGGAGACCCAGTACTTC.

Many counts were recorded for this clonotype. The V gene is TRBV5-5, the J gene TRBJ2-5, with D unclear. Germline V lookup: CDR1 SGHKS, CDR2 YYEKEE (reference sequence). The CDR3 consists of 14 residues. Between the trimmed V and J ends, which lost 3 bases and 0 bases, there was a span of 9 bases. The CDR3 DNA is TGTGCCAGCAGCTATTTGCCGGACCAAGAGACCCAGTACTTC. As protein: CASSYLPDQETQYF.

This clonotype is a singleton in its sample. A much larger clone differs from this one at a single base, so this may be a read error. The chain carries TRBV5-1 and TRBJ1-3; TRBD1 matches at 9 bases. J lost 6 bases, V lost 8 bases, and 6 bases had no gene match. Germline CDR1 is SGHRS and CDR2 is YFSETQ. The CDR3 has 13 residues. The CDR3 sequence is CASTGGAVNTIYF. The CDR3 bases are TGCGCCAGTACAGGGGGCGCTGTAAACACCATATATTTT.

V gene TRBV5-4 combines with J gene TRBJ2-5, with D perhaps TRBD1 or TRBD2 (5 bases each). The germline V gene encodes CDR1 SGHNT and CDR2 YYREEE (reference sequence). V lost 4 bases and J lost 2, with 15 bases in between. CDR3 length equals 15 residues. The CDR3 region has the DNA TGTGCCAGCAGCCCCAGTTCGGGGCCTCAAGAGACCCAGTACTTC. Amino acid sequence: CASSPSSGPQETQYF.

The chain has TRBV4-2 and TRBJ2-7, with D perhaps given as TRBD1 or TRBD2 (5 bases each). Trimming removed 4 bases from V and 3 bases from J, with 10 bases in between. This CDR3 contains 13 residues. Germline CDR1 LGHNA, CDR2 YNFKEQ. For the CDR3, the DNA is TGTGCCAGCAGCCCCCGGGACCGCTACGAGCAGTACGTC. Amino acids: CASSPRDRYEQYV.

This clonotype was picked up many times. The chain carries TRBV10-3 and TRBJ2-3, with D possibly TRBD1 on 5 matching bases. Trimming pared 11 bases from V and 2 bases from J, leaving 11 bases between. CDR1 is ENHRY and CDR2 is SYGVKD in the germline V gene. The CDR3 loop spans 12 amino acids. In DNA form, the CDR3 reads TGTGCCTCCACAGGAGTCACAGATACGCAGTATTTT. It yields the protein CASTGVTDTQYF.

This clonotype occurred a few times. The genes are TRBV20-1 and TRBJ2-2, with D perhaps TRBD1 or TRBD2 (6 bases each). The germline gives CDR1 DFQATT, CDR2 SNEGSKA (reference sequence). The CDR3 is 14 amino acids. V was clipped by 1 base and J by 6 bases, with 12 bases between them. CDR3 sequence reads: CSARVWGASGELFF. CDR3 DNA: TGCAGTGCTAGAGTTTGGGGGGCCTCCGGGGAGCTGTTTTTT.

With regard to this clonotype: One base away lies a much larger clone, so this may be a sequencing read error. The chain combines TRBV24-1 with TRBJ2-2; D may match TRBD1 or TRBD2 (5 bases each). This CDR3 is built from 13 residues. Germline CDR1 reads KGHDR; CDR2 reads SFDVKD. The CDR3 spells CATGTENTRELFF. CDR3 coding DNA: TGTGCCACCGGGACGGAGAACACCCGGGAGCTGTTTTTT.

This clonotype was recorded at least ten times. The chain links TRBV2 to TRBJ2-1, with D possibly being TRBD2 (5 bases). V lost 4 bases to trimming and J lost 12 bases, with 10 bases between them. CDR3 length equals 11 residues. Germline V gives CDR1 SNHLY, CDR2 FYNNEI. CDR3 bases: TGTGCCAGCAGTGCACAGCGGAGGCAGTTCTTC. It is translated as CASSAQRRQFF.

In this sample, this clonotype turned up many times. The chain carries TRBV18 and TRBJ1-6; 7 nucleotides align to TRBD1. Germline CDR1 and CDR2: KGHSH and LQKENI. V trimming: 4 bases; J trimming: 0 bases; junction bases outside the gene matches: 6. This CDR3 is built from 17 residues. The CDR3 loop is CASSLADRSSYNSPLHF. The CDR3, as DNA: TGTGCCAGCTCACTCGCGGACAGGTCCTCCTATAATTCACCCCTCCACTTT.